The 32 T cell receptor beta chains presented below share a single source sample, sequenced in a study of blood T cell repertoires in COVID-19. The repertoire was sequenced with immunoSEQ multiplex PCR; TCRdb's copy has only in-frame clones and lacks some. The table lists about 28,000 clones, 76% of them singletons, with about 43% in the top ten. The sequencing sample was made of peripheral blood. The receptors stem from a man between 65 and 85 years old with acute or convalescent COVID-19.

The chain uses TRBV19 and TRBJ1-3; 12 bases line up with TRBD1. Germline CDR1 reads LNHDA; CDR2 reads SQIVND (reference sequence). Trimming took 8 bases from V and 3 from J; bases not matched to a gene: 5. This CDR3 is built from 15 residues. The CDR3 loop reads CASLGDRGLGNTIYF. In DNA, the CDR3 is TGTGCCAGTCTCGGGGACAGGGGGCTTGGAAACACCATATATTTT.

The V and J genes are TRBV27 and TRBJ1-2; 7 nucleotides match TRBD1. The CDR3 spans 13 residues. V lost 6 bases and J lost 2; bases outside the gene matches: 3. CDR1 and CDR2 (germline): MNHEY, SMNVEV (reference sequence). The CDR3 protein is CASSRTGNYGYTF. CDR3 sequence (DNA): TGTGCCAGCAGCAGGACAGGCAACTATGGCTACACCTTC.

This chain joins TRBV11-2 and TRBJ2-7; 10 bases fit TRBD2. Per germline, CDR1 SGHAT and CDR2 FQNNGV. J lost 3 bases, V lost 1 base, and 3 bases had no gene match. CDR3 length: 15 amino acids. CDR3 in amino acids: CASSLVLAGGYEQYF. DNA for the CDR3: TGTGCCAGCAGCTTAGTTTTAGCGGGAGGCTACGAGCAGTACTTC.

The chain combines TRBV11-3 with TRBJ2-1; D might be TRBD2 (5 bases). The CDR3 spans 12 residues. The germline V and J ends were trimmed by 3 bases and 5 bases, with 5 bases remaining between them. Germline loops: CDR1 SGHNT, CDR2 YENEEA. Here the CDR3 reads CASSLGDNEQFF. The CDR3 coding sequence is TGTGCCAGCAGCTTGGGAGACAATGAGCAGTTCTTC. Complete variable domain (other parts from reference TRBV11-3 and TRBJ2-1): EAGVVQSPRYKIIEKKQPVAFWCNPISGHNTLYWYLQNLGQGPELLIRYENEEAVDDSQLPKDRFSAERLKGVDSTLKIQPAELGDSAVYLCASSLGDNEQFFGPGTRLTVL.

The chain couples TRBV3-1 (or the pseudogene TRBV3-2) to TRBJ2-7; 7 bases map to TRBD2. Germline V gene lookup returns CDR1 LGHDT and CDR2 YNNKEL (reference sequence). The CDR3 has 14 residues. V was pared by 0 bases and J by 4 bases, with 3 bases of the junction left unmatched. This CDR3 is CASSQDAGGYEQYF. The CDR3 region has the DNA TGTGCCAGCAGCCAAGATGCCGGGGGGTACGAGCAGTACTTC.

The V and J genes are TRBV7-6 and TRBJ2-7; 9 bases map to TRBD2. V dropped 0 bases and J dropped 6; count of bases not matched to a gene: 6. Germline assignment: CDR1 SGHVS and CDR2 FNYEAQ. CDR3 size: 15 residues. For the CDR3, the DNA is TGTGCCAGCAGCTTAGCGGTTAGCGGGAGCCCCGAGCAGTACTTC. This codes for CASSLAVSGSPEQYF.

V usage is TRBV27 and J usage is TRBJ2-3, with 16 nucleotides matching TRBD2. The length of the CDR3 is 19 residues. V gave up 5 bases and J gave up 4 bases; unmatched junction bases: 12. CDR1 is MNHEY and CDR2 is SMNVEV in the germline V gene (reference sequence). In DNA, the CDR3 is TGTGCCAGCAGTATAAAGGGGACTAGCGGGAGGGGGGCCCCAGATACGCAGTATTTT. This encodes CASSIKGTSGRGAPDTQYF.

The chain couples TRBV10-2 to TRBJ1-6, with D possibly being TRBD1 (6 bases). Germline V gene lookup returns CDR1 WSHSY and CDR2 SAAADI. The CDR3 runs to 12 residues. Trimming cost V 4 bases and J 10 bases, with 8 bases left between them. CDR3 sequence: CASSAGESPLHF. CDR3 coding DNA: TGCGCCAGCAGTGCAGGGGAATCACCCCTCCACTTT.

V usage is TRBV6-2 or TRBV6-3 and J usage is TRBJ2-3; 10 bases align to TRBD2. This CDR3 is built from 18 residues. CDR1 is MNHEY and CDR2 is SVGEGT in the germline V gene. J lost 3 bases, V lost 0 bases, and 9 bases had no gene match. This CDR3 is CASSYSILAGLGTDTQYF. As DNA, the CDR3 is TGTGCCAGCAGTTACTCGATACTAGCGGGACTAGGGACAGATACGCAGTATTTT.

V gene TRBV6-2 or TRBV6-3 combines with J gene TRBJ1-4; D is ambiguous. With 1 base removed from V and 8 bases from J, the gap between germline ends came to 14 bases. The CDR3 contains 15 residues. CDR1 is MNHEY and CDR2 is SVGEGT in the germline V gene. The CDR3 spells CASSYFPGSGEKLFF. The CDR3, as DNA: TGTGCCAGCAGTTACTTTCCAGGTTCAGGAGAAAAACTGTTTTTT.

In regard to this clone: The limits of the CDR3 on the DNA are not certain, so only TCRdb's listed CDR3 is given. This CDR3 reads CASSKWVGTGISSYNSPLHF. The V gene is TRBV21-1, the J gene TRBJ1-6; the listed D gene, TRBD1, was not tested against the DNA. TRBV21-1 is deemed a pseudogene. The CDR3 is made up of 20 amino acids, end residues included.

The chain couples TRBV7-2 to TRBJ2-7; D may be TRBD1 (5 bases). Looked up from germline, CDR1 is SGHTA and CDR2 is FQGNSA. The CDR3 extends over 17 amino acids. Trimming removed 5 bases at V and 0 bases at J, with 20 bases between. The CDR3 here is CASSSRQWGGSSYEQYF. The DNA for the CDR3 is TGTGCCAGCAGCAGCCGCCAGTGGGGCGGAAGCTCCTACGAGCAGTACTTC.

The chain carries TRBV6-1 and TRBJ2-4; D perhaps matches TRBD2 (6 bases). The CDR3 has 17 amino acids. Germline V gene sequence: CDR1 MNHNS, CDR2 SASEGT. Trimming removed 2 bases from V and 0 bases from J, with 14 bases in between. CDR3 in DNA: TGTGCCAGCAGTGAATCTTGGCTAGCGTTAGCCAAAAACATTCAGTACTTC. As protein: CASSESWLALAKNIQYF.

By frequency in the sample, this clone is medium-sized. The chain combines TRBV2 with TRBJ2-1; D might be TRBD1 (5 bases). The CDR3 covers 15 residues. V was cut by 4 bases and J by 4 bases, with 14 bases left in between. CDR1 is SNHLY, CDR2 FYNNEI, per germline. CDR3 protein: CASSASREHYNEQFF. DNA of the CDR3: TGTGCCAGCAGTGCTTCCAGGGAACATTACAATGAGCAGTTCTTC. Combining the CDR3 with reference TRBV2 and TRBJ2-1 gives the whole variable domain EPEVTQTPSHQVTQMGQEVILRCVPISNHLYFYWYRQILGQKVEFLVSFYNNEISEKSEIFDDQFSVERPDGSNFTLKIRSTKLEDSAMYFCASSASREHYNEQFFGPGTRLTVL.

The chain has TRBV4-1 and TRBJ2-3; D is perhaps TRBD2 (6 bases). Trimming stripped 4 bases from V and 3 bases from J, with 14 bases between. The CDR3 is made up of 15 amino acids. Germline V gives CDR1 MGHRA, CDR2 YSYEKL. The CDR3 region has the DNA TGCGCCAGCAGCCCCAGGGACTCCAATACAGATACGCAGTATTTT. Translation: CASSPRDSNTDTQYF.

This clone has just one count. This chain joins TRBV24-1 and TRBJ2-3; 10 bases agree with TRBD1. V shed 1 base, J shed 2 bases, and the junction held 8 bases outside the gene matches. The CDR3 loop spans 18 amino acids. Germline CDR1 reads KGHDR; CDR2 reads SFDVKD. The CDR3 spells CATSDFFGTGENTDTQYF. The CDR3 coding sequence is TGTGCCACCAGTGATTTTTTTGGGACAGGGGAAAACACAGATACGCAGTATTTT.

V gene TRBV6-5 combines with J gene TRBJ1-1; 7 nucleotides line up with TRBD1. The CDR3 runs to 13 residues. V trimming: 8 bases; J trimming: 9 bases; junction bases outside the gene matches: 12. Per germline, CDR1 MNHEY and CDR2 SVGAGI. This CDR3 reads CASEEGAESKAFF. The DNA for the CDR3 is TGTGCCAGCGAAGAGGGGGCCGAATCTAAAGCTTTCTTT.

This clone appeared a few times. The chain carries TRBV5-4 and TRBJ1-2; D gene unclear. Deletions cut 1 base from V and 4 bases from J, with 8 bases between. The CDR3 has 13 residues. From germline, CDR1 is SGHNT and CDR2 YYREEE (reference sequence). CDR3 loop: CASSLQRGYGYTF. The CDR3 DNA reads as TGTGCCAGCAGCTTGCAACGAGGCTATGGCTACACCTTC.

The chain has TRBV7-3 and TRBJ2-2; 7 nucleotides agree with TRBD2. The germline V gene has CDR1 SGHTA and CDR2 FQGTGA. CDR3 length: 17 amino acids. The V and J ends lost 4 bases and 0 bases, in that order; junction bases with no gene match: 8. The CDR3 DNA reads as TGTGCCAGCAGCTCCCTAGTCCGGGGGGCGAACACCGGGGAGCTGTTTTTT. Translating gives CASSSLVRGANTGELFF.

This rearrangement joins TRBV6-5 to TRBJ1-2; D gene ambiguous. Deletions cut 5 bases from V and 0 bases from J, with 7 bases between. There are 13 residues in the CDR3. The V gene's germline CDR1 is MNHEY and CDR2 SVGAGI. CDR3 protein: CASSPNANYGYTF. The CDR3 nucleotides are TGTGCCAGCAGTCCCAATGCTAACTATGGCTACACCTTC.

V gene TRBV24-1 combines with J gene TRBJ2-3, with a possible D match to TRBD2 (5 bases). Per germline, CDR1 KGHDR and CDR2 SFDVKD. This CDR3 region has 15 residues. The ends were cut back, 1 base at V and 0 bases at J, with 7 bases in the middle. The chain's CDR3 is CATSDFLASTDTQYF. The CDR3 DNA follows: TGTGCCACCAGTGATTTTTTAGCGAGCACAGATACGCAGTATTTT.

The genes are TRBV3-1 (or the pseudogene TRBV3-2) and TRBJ2-7; 8 bases fit TRBD2. CDR3 length equals 14 residues. Trimming cost V 4 bases and J 2 bases; bases outside gene matches: 4. Looked up from germline, CDR1 is LGHDT and CDR2 is YNNKEL (reference sequence). CDR3 protein: CASSPLAGTYEQYF. CDR3 DNA: TGTGCCAGCAGCCCTTTAGCGGGAACCTACGAGCAGTACTTC.

This chain joins TRBV7-2 and TRBJ1-2, with D unclear. The V gene's germline CDR1 is SGHTA and CDR2 FQGNSA. V lost 1 base and J 4 bases, leaving 7 bases between the germline ends. CDR3 length equals 13 residues. As DNA, the CDR3 is TGTGCCAGCAGCTTAGAGAGAGTCTATGGCTACACCTTC. Translation gives CASSLERVYGYTF. Using reference TRBV7-2 and TRBJ1-2 for the parts outside the CDR3, the full variable domain is GAGVSQSPSNKVTEKGKDVELRCDPISGHTALYWYRQSLGQGLEFLIYFQGNSAPDKSGLPSDRFSAERTGGSVSTLTIQRTQQEDSAVYLCASSLERVYGYTFGSGTRLTVV.

V and J are TRBV3-1 (or the pseudogene TRBV3-2) and TRBJ2-1; D is uncertain. This CDR3 has 14 residues. V lost 0 bases and J 7 bases, leaving 10 bases between the germline ends. Germline CDR1 LGHDT, CDR2 YNNKEL (reference sequence). The CDR3 region is CASSQDLASNEQFF. The CDR3 DNA is TGTGCCAGCAGCCAAGATTTGGCCTCTAATGAGCAGTTCTTC.

The chain employs TRBV28 and TRBJ2-7; tentative D call: TRBD1 (6 bases). The germline V gene encodes CDR1 MDHEN and CDR2 SYDVKM. CDR3 size: 13 residues. V was pared by 8 bases and J by 6 bases, with 17 bases between. This chain's CDR3 is CASSLGAPSEQYF. CDR3 bases: TGTGCCAGCTCTCTGGGGGCACCCAGCGAGCAGTACTTC.

V and J are TRBV28 and TRBJ1-5; 7 bases agree with TRBD1. The germline gives CDR1 MDHEN, CDR2 SYDVKM. The CDR3 is 17 residues long. Germline trimming cut 7 bases from V and 6 bases from J; bases unmatched to any gene: 18. CDR3 bases: TGTGCCAGCAAAACCGGACAGGATTGGGGGTGGGGTCAGCCCCAGCATTTT. Translation: CASKTGQDWGWGQPQHF. Full variable domain (outside the CDR3, taken from reference TRBV28 and TRBJ1-5): DVKVTQSSRYLVKRTGEKVFLECVQDMDHENMFWYRQDPGLGLRLIYFSYDVKMKEKGDIPEGYSVSREKKERFSLILESASTNQTSMYLCASKTGQDWGWGQPQHFGDGTRLSIL.

The rearrangement joins TRBV2 to TRBJ2-3; D unclear. V was pared by 3 bases and J by 1 base, with 8 bases between. Per germline, CDR1 SNHLY and CDR2 FYNNEI. This CDR3 has 14 amino acids. For the CDR3, the DNA is TGTGCCAGCAGTGACTGGGCTCGCACAGATACGCAGTATTTT. Protein: CASSDWARTDTQYF. Drawing the rest from reference TRBV2 and TRBJ2-3, the complete variable domain is EPEVTQTPSHQVTQMGQEVILRCVPISNHLYFYWYRQILGQKVEFLVSFYNNEISEKSEIFDDQFSVERPDGSNFTLKIRSTKLEDSAMYFCASSDWARTDTQYFGPGTRLTVL.

This clone was detected once. Germline and junction disagree at one end, which may indicate a read error. V is TRBV12-3 or TRBV12-4 and J is TRBJ1-4, with TRBD1 identical over 7 bases. The CDR3 is made up of 13 amino acids. The DNA of the CDR3 is TGTGCCAGCAGTTTTTCGGGGACAGCAGGTTGGATTTTT. This codes for CASSFSGTAGWIF.

The V gene is TRBV6-5, the J gene TRBJ1-2; 8 bases map to TRBD1. Germline trimming cut 5 bases from V and 4 bases from J; bases unmatched to any gene: 6. Germline CDR1 reads MNHEY; CDR2 reads SVGAGI. CDR3 size: 14 residues. The CDR3 loop is CASSLPGTGYGYTF. DNA of the CDR3: TGTGCCAGCAGTCTCCCCGGGACAGGCTATGGCTACACCTTC.

The rearrangement joins TRBV15 to TRBJ2-4; no reliable D call. Germline-derived CDR1 and CDR2 are LNHNV and YYDKDF (reference sequence). V was cut by 0 bases and J by 0 bases, with 6 bases left in between. The CDR3 is 15 amino acids. This chain's CDR3 is CATSRDPLAKNIQYF. The CDR3 coding sequence is TGTGCCACCAGCAGAGATCCCTTAGCCAAAAACATTCAGTACTTC.

This sequence joins TRBV10-3 and TRBJ1-4; D possibly corresponds to TRBD1 (5 bases). The CDR3 is 14 amino acids. Trimming took off 5 bases at V and 6 bases at J, with 13 bases between the two ends. Looked up from germline, CDR1 is ENHRY and CDR2 is SYGVKD. CDR3 in amino acids: CAISRTGRDEKLFF. CDR3 in DNA: TGTGCCATCAGTAGGACGGGCAGGGATGAAAAACTGTTTTTT.

This clone turned up a few times. For the CDR3, the DNA is TGTGCCAGCAGCCAACCTGGGGAGGGTAGGGCCAAAAACATTCAGTACTTC. Translating gives CASSQPGEGRAKNIQYF. V usage is TRBV3-1 (or the pseudogene TRBV3-2) and J usage is TRBJ2-4; TRBD2 aligns across 7 bases. CDR3 length: 17 amino acids. CDR1 and CDR2 from the germline V gene are LGHDT and YNNKEL (reference sequence). Trimming took 2 bases from V and 1 from J; bases not matched to a gene: 8.